This T cell receptor beta chain comes out of a study of cytomegalovirus exposure and HLA in healthy donors. Study-level points and caveats: A reported reduction in N-insertions relative to the 666-donor mean was seen in an Asian-associated ancestry cluster in a later analysis. Per published reports, the classifier diagnosed cytomegalovirus status with high specificity and sensitivity.

PCR primers comprised 60 Vbeta and 13 Jbeta primers. Original processing notes: Roughly 11 million of the 80 million or so unique TCR beta chains counted in a later analysis were shared. TCRdb keeps only in-frame clones here, not all; method: immunoSEQ multiplex PCR. Clone size and the V and J calls come from that table; the DNA yielded D and trimming. This table holds under 70,000 clones, 70% to 90% found once. On this clone itself: Its antigen is not known.

The CDR3 is 12 amino acids. Per the germline V gene, CDR1 is MNHEY and CDR2 is SVGAGI. The ends were cut back, 6 bases at V and 0 bases at J, with 5 bases in the middle. Sequencing was done on a sample of PBMCs. The TCR comes from a woman in her twenties or thirties in good health and CMV-seronegative. The J gene is TRBJ1-2, the V gene TRBV6-5; no clear D gene. The CDR3 region is CASRQSNYGYTF. In DNA form, the CDR3 reads TGTGCCAGCAGACAGTCTAACTATGGCTACACCTTC.